This record concerns one T cell receptor (beta chain) sequence. This record belongs to a study of T cell responses to AZD1222 COVID-19 vaccine. The CDR3 is made up of 15 amino acids. CDR1 MNHEY and CDR2 SVGAGI come from the germline V gene. The V and J ends lost 6 bases and 0 bases, in that order; junction bases with no gene match: 7. The protocol was immunoSEQ multiplex PCR, while the TCRdb copy is restricted to in-frame clones and leaves out a portion. The sample yields about 180,000 clones, 90% seen once. The TCR comes from an adult in good health. The chain links TRBV6-5 to TRBJ1-1, with 7 bases aligning to TRBD1. Sequencing used peripheral blood, obtained on day 0 of AZD1222 vaccination. The CDR3 protein is CASRSRTGLNTEAFF. CDR3 DNA sequence: TGTGCCAGCAGATCCCGGACAGGTCTGAACACTGAAGCTTTCTTT.